The source of this T cell receptor beta chain is a study of CD8 T cells in Susac syndrome. The RNA, about 0.5 to 1 ug, was put through reverse transcription using random hexamers. Amplification of TCR beta CDR3 across 54 Vbeta and 13 Jbeta was performed with immunoSEQ multiplex PCR. Via MiXCR, TCRdb re-called the immunoSEQ multiplex PCR reads, giving one row per CDR3 protein. Counted here are 180,000 or so distinct CDR3 sequences, 95% occurring once; the ten biggest clones make up more than 0.09%. This clonotype is a singleton in its sample. The CDR3 runs 13 residues. From germline, CDR1 is DFQATT and CDR2 SNEGSKA (reference sequence). Trimming left V 2 bases short and J 4 bases short, with 11 bases between.

Source material: CD4+ T cells from PBMCs. The gene calls are TRBV20-1 and TRBJ2-5, with D uncertain. This receptor was identified in a human donor with multiple sclerosis. The CDR3: CSARLWAVETQYF. The CDR3, as DNA: TGCAGTGCTAGATTATGGGCTGTAGAGACCCAGTACTTC.